The 32 T cell receptor beta chains below all came from one sample that was sequenced in a study of sequential checkpoint blockade in melanoma. The table came from immunoSEQ multiplex PCR; TCRdb's copy has only in-frame clones and leaves some out. This sample has around 18,000 clones, with around 69% found just once. As to treatment: randomized to nivolumab then ipilimumab (arm A) or the reverse (arm B). The source material was CD8+ T cells sorted from blood (inferred from file names), sampled from a patient given nivolumab and ipilimumab in sequence. These receptors were collected from a human donor with melanoma.

V usage is TRBV5-1 and J usage is TRBJ1-1, with D perhaps matching TRBD1 (5 bases). CDR3 size: 13 residues. The V and J ends lost 3 bases and 2 bases respectively, with 8 bases between them. CDR1 is SGHRS and CDR2 is YFSETQ in the germline V gene. In DNA, the CDR3 is TGCGCCAGCAGCTACCAGGGAAACACTGAAGCTTTCTTT. Amino acids: CASSYQGNTEAFF.

The V gene is TRBV6-4, the J gene TRBJ2-1; 8 bases agree with TRBD2. CDR3 length equals 15 residues. V was clipped by 0 bases and J by 9 bases; unmatched bases: 7. Germline V gives CDR1 MRHNA, CDR2 SNTAGT. CDR3 region: CASSDSRTGGAEQFF. In DNA form, the CDR3 reads TGTGCCAGCAGTGACTCTCGCACGGGGGGGGCTGAGCAGTTCTTC.

The chain couples TRBV5-1 to TRBJ2-7, with a weak D call TRBD1 (6 bases). This CDR3 is 13 amino acids long. Germline values: CDR1 SGHRS, CDR2 YFSETQ. V was cut by 4 bases and J by 0 bases, with 8 bases left in between. The CDR3 region is CASSPDSSYEQYF. CDR3 coding DNA: TGCGCCAGCAGCCCGGACAGCTCCTACGAGCAGTACTTC.

The chain recombines TRBV28 with TRBJ2-7, with D perhaps TRBD2 (6 bases). Germline loops: CDR1 MDHEN, CDR2 SYDVKM. V was trimmed by 6 bases and J by 2 bases, leaving 17 bases between them. The CDR3 sequence is 15 residues long. CDR3 residues: CASRLTDGGPYEQYF. CDR3 bases: TGTGCCAGCAGGCTGACGGACGGAGGGCCCTACGAGCAGTACTTC.

The V and J genes are TRBV28 and TRBJ2-7; 7 bases align to TRBD1. This CDR3 is built from 14 residues. CDR1 is MDHEN, CDR2 SYDVKM, per germline. With V trimmed by 4 bases and J by 2 bases, 5 bases remained unmatched. In DNA form, the CDR3 reads TGTGCCAGCAGTTCCACTCAGGGGGCCTACGAGCAGTACTTC. Translated: CASSSTQGAYEQYF.

With regard to this clone: A far larger clone is one nucleotide away, so this likely arose from a read error. CDR3 sequence: CSVGGGDVGPGTEAFF. The DNA of the CDR3 is TGCAGCGTTGGAGGGGGAGACGTCGGACCTGGCACTGAAGCTTTCTTT. V usage is TRBV29-1 and J usage is TRBJ1-1; D may be TRBD1 (6 bases). CDR1 is SQVTM and CDR2 is ANQGSEA in the germline V gene. V was shortened by 4 bases and J by 4 bases, with 22 bases between the two germline ends. The CDR3 is 16 amino acids.

The sample holds a few counts of this clone. V gene TRBV13 combines with J gene TRBJ1-2, with 8 bases identical to TRBD1. The CDR3 spans 14 residues. CDR1 and CDR2 from the germline V gene are PRHDT and FYEKMQ (reference sequence). V was pared by 1 base and J by 8 bases, with 6 bases of the junction left unmatched. In DNA form, the CDR3 reads TGTGCCAGCAGCTTAGAAGGACAGGGTTTGGGCTACACCTTC. This gives the protein CASSLEGQGLGYTF.

This chain uses TRBV4-3 with TRBJ1-5; possibly TRBD1 for D (5 bases). The CDR3 runs 15 residues. Germline V gene lookup returns CDR1 LGHNA and CDR2 YSLEER. Trimming removed 4 bases from V and 3 bases from J, with 13 bases in between. The CDR3 here is CASSLGLLDNQPQHF. The CDR3, as DNA: TGCGCCAGCAGCCTGGGACTACTTGACAATCAGCCCCAGCATTTT.

The chain couples TRBV15 to TRBJ1-2; unclear D gene. Trimming removed 1 base at V and 1 base at J, with 7 bases between. Germline V gene data show CDR1 as LNHNV and CDR2 as YYDKDF (reference sequence). The CDR3 spans 14 residues. For the CDR3, the DNA is TGTGCCACCAGCAGAGCCCAGTTTAACTATGGCTACACCTTC. Residues: CATSRAQFNYGYTF.

Note on this clone: The junction differs from germline at one of its ends, possibly a read error. The gene calls are TRBV7-7 and TRBJ2-1; D not resolved. This CDR3 is built from 15 residues. Germline CDR1 and CDR2: SSHAT and FNYEAQ (reference sequence). The CDR3 sequence is CASSLGRNSYNEQFF. CDR3 DNA sequence: TGTGCTAGCAGCTTAGGGCGGAACTCCTACAATGAGCAGTTCTTC.

J is TRBJ2-7 and V is TRBV9; 11 nucleotides align to TRBD1. This CDR3 is built from 15 residues. V was pared by 2 bases and J by 4 bases, with 5 bases of the junction left unmatched. CDR1 is SGDLS and CDR2 is YYNGEE in the germline V gene. CDR3: CASSVTGTGGYEQYF. CDR3 bases: TGTGCCAGCAGCGTCACCGGGACAGGGGGTTACGAGCAGTACTTC.

CDR3 nucleotides: TGCGCCAGCAGCCAAGATCATGGGAGATCCTACAATGAGCAGTTCTTC. Its protein is CASSQDHGRSYNEQFF. This rearrangement joins TRBV4-1 to TRBJ2-1, with a tentative D call TRBD2 (5 bases). V was pared by 0 bases and J by 1 base, with 10 bases between. CDR3 length: 16 amino acids. CDR1 and CDR2 (germline): MGHRA, YSYEKL.

The CDR3 nucleotides are TGTGCCAGTAGTGGCTTCAGGGGCGTGGGGGAAAAACTGTTTTTT. It specifies CASSGFRGVGEKLFF. The J gene is TRBJ1-4, the V gene TRBV19; tentatively, D is TRBD1 (6 bases). Between the trimmed V and J ends, which lost 5 bases and 8 bases, there was a span of 18 bases. The CDR3 sequence is 15 residues long. CDR1 is LNHDA and CDR2 is SQIVND in the germline V gene (reference sequence).

The V and J genes are TRBV28 and TRBJ2-3; 9 nucleotides line up with TRBD2. The CDR3 is 18 amino acids. Germline CDR1 is MDHEN and CDR2 is SYDVKM. V shed 7 bases, J shed 4 bases, and the junction held 18 bases outside the gene matches. As DNA, the CDR3 is TGTGCCAGCATGGACATCCTTTTTGGCGGGAGGGGCCCAGATACGCAGTATTTT. This encodes CASMDILFGGRGPDTQYF.

The chain carries TRBV30 and TRBJ2-1; 13 nucleotides line up with TRBD2. The CDR3 has 16 residues. CDR1 is GTSNPN, CDR2 SVGIG, per germline (reference sequence). Trimming removed 2 bases from V and 8 bases from J; junction bases left unmatched: 9. The DNA for the CDR3 is TGTGCCTGGAGTCCTTCCGGGACTAGCGGGGCAGATGAGCAGTTCTTC. It translates to CAWSPSGTSGADEQFF. Filled out from reference TRBV30 and TRBJ2-1, the complete variable domain reads SQTIHQWPATLVQPVGSPLSLECTVEGTSNPNLYWYRQAAGRGLQLLFYSVGIGQISSEVPQNLSASRPQDRQFILSSKKLLLSDSGFYLCAWSPSGTSGADEQFFGPGTRLTVL.

J is TRBJ1-3 and V is TRBV6-1; 9 nucleotides line up with TRBD1. CDR1 is MNHNS, CDR2 SASEGT, per germline. V lost 2 bases, J lost 0 bases, and 11 bases stayed unmatched. The CDR3 covers 19 residues. CDR3 nucleotide sequence: TGTGCCAGCAGTGAACCGACAGGGGGACAGCTCTTCTCTGGAAACACCATATATTTT. This encodes CASSEPTGGQLFSGNTIYF.

This clone occurred a few times. V and J are TRBV5-1 and TRBJ2-1; D may be TRBD2 (6 bases). V lost 4 bases and J 10 bases, leaving 15 bases between the germline ends. The CDR3 covers 13 residues. CDR1 is SGHRS and CDR2 is YFSETQ in the germline V gene. Written as DNA, the CDR3 is TGCGCCAGCAGCCCGAGTAGCGGAAAAGAGCAGTTCTTC. Translating it yields CASSPSSGKEQFF. The variable domain in full, with the rest retrieved from reference TRBV5-1 and TRBJ2-1, is KAGVTQTPRYLIKTRGQQVTLSCSPISGHRSVSWYQQTPGQGLQFLFEYFSETQRNKGNFPGRFSGRQFSNSRSEMNVSTLELGDSALYLCASSPSSGKEQFFGPGTRLTVL.

This clone was seen a few times. The gene calls are TRBV27 and TRBJ2-5; D may be TRBD2 (6 bases). Germline CDR1 is MNHEY and CDR2 is SMNVEV (reference sequence). The CDR3 extends over 13 amino acids. Trimming removed 4 bases from V and 5 bases from J, with 11 bases in between. DNA for the CDR3: TGTGCCAGCAGTTGGTCCGGAGGGGAGACCCAGTACTTC. Amino acid sequence: CASSWSGGETQYF.

The chain combines TRBV11-3 with TRBJ2-5; 8 nucleotides line up with TRBD1. Germline CDR1 and CDR2: SGHNT and YENEEA. This CDR3 is 13 amino acids long. V trimming: 4 bases; J trimming: 11 bases; junction bases outside the gene matches: 9. The chain's CDR3 is CASSSGQGKEQYF. Here the CDR3 DNA reads TGTGCCAGCAGCTCTGGACAGGGTAAGGAGCAGTACTTC.

In DNA, the CDR3 is TGTGCCAGCAGCTCCGCAGGGGGCTCCTACAATGAGCAGTTCTTC. Translation: CASSSAGGSYNEQFF. The chain couples TRBV11-3 to TRBJ2-1; TRBD1 agrees at 7 bases. In germline, CDR1 is SGHNT, CDR2 YENEEA. The CDR3 sequence is 15 residues long. V trimming: 4 bases; J trimming: 0 bases; junction bases outside the gene matches: 3.

The V and J genes are TRBV5-1 and TRBJ2-1; 12 nucleotides line up with TRBD2. Per the germline V gene, CDR1 is SGHRS and CDR2 is YFSETQ. Germline trimming cut 3 bases from V and 0 bases from J; bases unmatched to any gene: 4. The CDR3 consists of 17 residues. The CDR3 loop reads CASSYGTSGSSYNEQFF. The CDR3 DNA follows: TGCGCCAGCAGCTACGGGACTAGCGGGTCCTCCTACAATGAGCAGTTCTTC.

The gene calls are TRBV28 and TRBJ2-1; D call uncertain. The germline CDR1 and CDR2 sequences are MDHEN and SYDVKM. Deletions cut 3 bases from V and 4 bases from J, with 10 bases between. The CDR3 is 14 residues long. The CDR3 protein is CASSFGVGYNEQFF. For the CDR3, the DNA is TGTGCCAGCAGTTTTGGAGTTGGGTACAATGAGCAGTTCTTC. The variable domain in full, with the rest retrieved from reference TRBV28 and TRBJ2-1, is DVKVTQSSRYLVKRTGEKVFLECVQDMDHENMFWYRQDPGLGLRLIYFSYDVKMKEKGDIPEGYSVSREKKERFSLILESASTNQTSMYLCASSFGVGYNEQFFGPGTRLTVL.

A remark on this clone: The identical CDR3 is also encoded by other nucleotide sequences in the sample. CDR3 coding DNA: TGTGCCAGCAGTCTAGGGACAGGGTCCGGCTACACCTTC. Encoded protein: CASSLGTGSGYTF. J is TRBJ1-2 and V is TRBV27; 9 bases fit TRBD1. This CDR3 spans 13 amino acids. V shed 5 bases, J shed 8 bases, and the junction held 6 bases outside the gene matches. Germline assignment: CDR1 MNHEY and CDR2 SMNVEV (reference sequence).

The chain employs TRBV11-2 and TRBJ2-7, with 10 bases fitting TRBD2. Germline CDR1 and CDR2: SGHAT and FQNNGV. V shed 4 bases, J shed 4 bases, and the junction held 7 bases outside the gene matches. This CDR3 region has 15 residues. CDR3 bases: TGTGCCAGCAGCTACACGGGACTAGCGATATACGAGCAGTACTTC. The encoded protein is CASSYTGLAIYEQYF.

Worth noting for this clone: Germline is not matched at one junction end, which may reflect a read error. V and J are TRBV7-2 and TRBJ2-7, with D possibly matching TRBD1 (6 bases). CDR1 is SGHTA, CDR2 FQGNSA, per germline. This CDR3 is built from 15 residues. The CDR3 loop is CASSPSLTGSYEQYF. In DNA form, the CDR3 reads TGCGCCAGCAGCCCATCACTGACAGGATCCTACGAGCAGTACTTC.

The J gene is TRBJ1-5, the V gene TRBV28, with D possibly matching TRBD1 (5 bases). Germline V CDR1 and CDR2: MDHEN, SYDVKM. The V end lost 9 bases, the J end lost 2 bases, and 14 bases lay between the germline ends. The CDR3 extends over 14 amino acids. Written as DNA, the CDR3 is TGTGCCAGTCAGCCCAGGGTTGGCAATCAGCCCCAGCATTTT. It is translated as CASQPRVGNQPQHF.

This clone turned up a few times. The genes are TRBV19 and TRBJ2-5; 8 nucleotides agree with TRBD2. This CDR3 spans 17 amino acids. The germline V gene has CDR1 LNHDA and CDR2 SQIVND (reference sequence). Trimming at V came to 4 bases and at J to 1 base, leaving 11 bases not matched to a gene. The CDR3 protein is CASSNPRGGWVQETQYF. The CDR3 nucleotides read TGTGCCAGTAGTAATCCTCGGGGGGGGTGGGTCCAAGAGACCCAGTACTTC.

The chain has TRBV5-4 and TRBJ1-4, with D possibly TRBD1 on 5 matching bases. The CDR3 runs to 15 residues. The ends were cut back, 0 bases at V and 3 bases at J, with 9 bases in the middle. CDR1 and CDR2 (germline): SGHNT, YYREEE (reference sequence). This chain's CDR3 is CASSLAGHPNEKLFF. CDR3 DNA: TGTGCCAGCAGCTTGGCTGGACACCCTAATGAAAAACTGTTTTTT.

The chain couples TRBV10-3 to TRBJ1-2, with 8 bases fitting TRBD1. The trim removed 6 bases at V and 4 bases at J, leaving 16 bases unmatched. The CDR3 covers 17 residues. Germline values: CDR1 ENHRY, CDR2 SYGVKD. CDR3 nucleotide sequence: TGTGCCATCAGCTCCCTTCCTGGACAGGGTTGGACCTATGGCTACACCTTC. Encoded protein: CAISSLPGQGWTYGYTF.

The chain couples TRBV7-9 to TRBJ1-1, with D tentatively TRBD1 (5 bases). Trimming left V 2 bases short and J 2 bases short, with 18 bases between. CDR3 length: 17 amino acids. Germline V gives CDR1 SEHNR, CDR2 FQNEAQ (reference sequence). CDR3 amino acids: CASSLTNRGAGNTEAFF. DNA of the CDR3: TGTGCCAGCAGCTTAACGAATAGGGGCGCCGGTAACACTGAAGCTTTCTTT.

The chain employs TRBV19 and TRBJ1-1; D is possibly TRBD1 (5 bases). Deletions cut 3 bases from V and 1 base from J, with 15 bases between. From germline, CDR1 is LNHDA and CDR2 SQIVND (reference sequence). The CDR3 spans 16 residues. The chain's CDR3 is CASSIGGVAANTEAFF. Here the CDR3 DNA reads TGTGCCAGTAGTATTGGGGGGGTGGCAGCGAACACTGAAGCTTTCTTT.

The chain links TRBV5-1 to TRBJ1-1; maybe TRBD1 (5 bases). Trimming removed 0 bases from V and 2 bases from J, with 11 bases in between. Germline V gives CDR1 SGHRS, CDR2 YFSETQ. The CDR3 loop spans 15 amino acids. The CDR3 nucleotides read TGCGCCAGCAGCTTGGGGTTTGGGGCCAACACTGAAGCTTTCTTT. The encoded protein is CASSLGFGANTEAFF.